This TCR beta chain comes out of a study of cytomegalovirus exposure and HLA in healthy donors. The CDR3 loop spans 15 amino acids. V lost 4 bases and J lost 0, with 12 bases in between. In germline, CDR1 is SGHKS, CDR2 YYEKEE (reference sequence). TCRdb's copy holds only in-frame clones and misses some; the assay was immunoSEQ multiplex PCR. Of a few hundred thousand clones detected, 86% appear once; the ten largest clones hold about 0.91%. This TCR came from a woman in her late teens or twenties in good health and CMV-seronegative. The sample consisted of PBMCs. The J gene is TRBJ2-3, the V gene TRBV5-5, with D possibly matching TRBD1 (6 bases). CDR3: CASSLRGQSTDTQYF. The CDR3 bases are TGTGCCAGCAGCCTACGTGGACAGAGCACAGATACGCAGTATTTT.